The 3 T cell receptor beta chains listed next were all sequenced from one sample in a study of CXCR3-negative and CXCR3-positive naive CD8 T cells. The study made its TRB cDNA libraries by 5' RACE, adding UMI labels. TCRdb re-called the 5' RACE reads and catalogs CDR3 proteins one per entry, DNA excluded. Here the sample table reports 35,000 to 50,000 distinct CDR3 sequences. Input material: memory CD8+ T cells from blood. These receptors were taken from a human donor in good health. Some clones in this sample may be carry-over from other donors' samples.

The rearrangement joins TRBV6-2 or TRBV6-3 to TRBJ2-7; TCRdb's D call of TRBD2 is untestable without DNA. CDR1 and CDR2 from the germline V gene are MNHEY and SVGEGT. CDR3 length equals 14 residues. The chain's CDR3 is CASSQGDSYYEQYF.

This rearrangement joins TRBV3-1 to TRBJ2-7; lacking DNA, the TRBD1 call made by TCRdb goes unchecked. The CDR3 length is 12 residues. Germline V gene data show CDR1 as LGHDT and CDR2 as YNNKEL (reference sequence). The CDR3 spells CASSQGGYEQYF.

This CDR3 reads CASSLEAAGMYQETQYF. This chain connects TRBV7-6 to TRBJ2-5; the D call from TCRdb, TRBD2, cannot be confirmed without DNA. Per germline, CDR1 SGHVS and CDR2 FNYEAQ. The CDR3 has 17 amino acids.